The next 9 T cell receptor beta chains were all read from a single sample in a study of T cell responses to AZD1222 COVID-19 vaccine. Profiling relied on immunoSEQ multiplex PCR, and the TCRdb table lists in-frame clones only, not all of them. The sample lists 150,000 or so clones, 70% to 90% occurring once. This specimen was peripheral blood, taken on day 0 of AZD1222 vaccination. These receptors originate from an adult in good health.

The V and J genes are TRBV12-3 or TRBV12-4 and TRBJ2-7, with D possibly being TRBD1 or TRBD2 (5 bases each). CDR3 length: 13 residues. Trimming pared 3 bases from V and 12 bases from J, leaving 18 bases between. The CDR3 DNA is TGTGCCAGCAGTTTTAGTTTGGACGGGACCACGTACTTC. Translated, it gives CASSFSLDGTTYF.

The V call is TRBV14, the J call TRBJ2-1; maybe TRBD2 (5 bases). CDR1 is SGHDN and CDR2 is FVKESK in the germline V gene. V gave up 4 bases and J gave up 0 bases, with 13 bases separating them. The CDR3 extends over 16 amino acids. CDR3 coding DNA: TGTGCCAGCAGCCCATATCAAGGACTCTCCTACAATGAGCAGTTCTTC. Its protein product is CASSPYQGLSYNEQFF.

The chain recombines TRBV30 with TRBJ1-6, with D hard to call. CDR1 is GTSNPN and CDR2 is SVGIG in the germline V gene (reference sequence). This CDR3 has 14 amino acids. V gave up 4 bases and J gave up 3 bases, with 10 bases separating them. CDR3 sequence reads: CAWKVGSYNSPLHF. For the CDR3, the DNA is TGTGCCTGGAAGGTAGGAAGCTATAATTCACCCCTCCACTTT.

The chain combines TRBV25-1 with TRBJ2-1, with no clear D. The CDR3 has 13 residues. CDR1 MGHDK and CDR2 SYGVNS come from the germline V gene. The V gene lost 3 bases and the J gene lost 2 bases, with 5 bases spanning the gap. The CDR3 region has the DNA TGTGCCAGCAGTGATGGAGCCTACAATGAGCAGTTCTTC. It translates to CASSDGAYNEQFF.

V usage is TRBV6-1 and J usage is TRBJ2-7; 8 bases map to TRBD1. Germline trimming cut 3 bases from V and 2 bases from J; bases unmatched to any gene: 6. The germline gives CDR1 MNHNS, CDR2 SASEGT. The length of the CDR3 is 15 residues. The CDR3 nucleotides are TGTGCCAGCAGTGAGGGGACAGGCGGAGCCTACGAGCAGTACTTC. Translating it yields CASSEGTGGAYEQYF.

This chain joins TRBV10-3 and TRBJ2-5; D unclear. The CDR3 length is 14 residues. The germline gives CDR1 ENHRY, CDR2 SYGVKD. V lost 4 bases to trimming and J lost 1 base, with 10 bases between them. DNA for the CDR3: TGTGCCATCAGTGTCATGGGTACCCAAGAGACCCAGTACTTC. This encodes CAISVMGTQETQYF.

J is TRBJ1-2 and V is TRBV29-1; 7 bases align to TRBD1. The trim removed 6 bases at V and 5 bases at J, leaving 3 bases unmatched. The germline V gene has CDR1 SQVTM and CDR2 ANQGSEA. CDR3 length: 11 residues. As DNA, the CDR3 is TGCAGCGTAGGGACAGATTATGGCTACACCTTC. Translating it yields CSVGTDYGYTF.

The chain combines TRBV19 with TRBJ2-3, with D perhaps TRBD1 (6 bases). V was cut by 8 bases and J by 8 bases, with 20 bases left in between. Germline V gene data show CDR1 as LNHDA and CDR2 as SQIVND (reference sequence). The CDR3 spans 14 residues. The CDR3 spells CASSTGLHLGTQYF. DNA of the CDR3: TGTGCCAGTTCCACAGGGCTTCACCTTGGTACGCAGTATTTT. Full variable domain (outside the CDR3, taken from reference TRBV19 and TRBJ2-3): DGGITQSPKYLFRKEGQNVTLSCEQNLNHDAMYWYRQDPGQGLRLIYYSQIVNDFQKGDIAEGYSVSREKKESFPLTVTSAQKNPTAFYLCASSTGLHLGTQYFGPGTRLTVL.

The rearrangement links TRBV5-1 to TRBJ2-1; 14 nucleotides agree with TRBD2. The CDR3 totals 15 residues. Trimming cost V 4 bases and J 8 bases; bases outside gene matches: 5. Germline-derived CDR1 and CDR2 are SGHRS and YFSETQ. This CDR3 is CASSVGTSGSYEQFF. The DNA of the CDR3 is TGCGCCAGCAGCGTCGGGACTAGCGGGAGCTATGAGCAGTTCTTC.